These 10 T cell receptor beta chains were all obtained from the same sample, sequenced in a study of blood T cell repertoires in COVID-19. The repertoire was sequenced with immunoSEQ multiplex PCR; TCRdb's copy has only in-frame clones and lacks some. The data show some 170,000 clones, roughly 90% seen once. Specimen: peripheral blood. The receptors originated from an older woman who had recovered from COVID-19.

This rearrangement joins TRBV9 to TRBJ2-2; TRBD2 aligns across 8 bases. The CDR3 loop spans 16 amino acids. CDR1 and CDR2 from the germline V gene are SGDLS and YYNGEE. Trimming removed 2 bases from V and 5 bases from J; junction bases left unmatched: 8. The CDR3: CASSVAAAGGTGELFF. As DNA, the CDR3 is TGTGCCAGCAGCGTCGCGGCGGCGGGGGGAACCGGGGAGCTGTTTTTT.

CDR3 DNA: TGTGCCACCAGCAGAGACAGGACTAACAATGAGCAGTTCTTC. Translation gives CATSRDRTNNEQFF. This rearrangement joins TRBV15 to TRBJ2-1; the D gene is possibly TRBD2 (6 bases). With 0 bases removed from V and 5 bases from J, the gap between germline ends came to 8 bases. Germline V CDR1 and CDR2: LNHNV, YYDKDF (reference sequence). This CDR3 has 14 residues.

The V and J genes are TRBV18 and TRBJ2-7, with TRBD1 matching over 8 bases. This CDR3 region has 16 residues. The germline V gene has CDR1 KGHSH and CDR2 LQKENI. V dropped 5 bases and J dropped 1; count of bases not matched to a gene: 10. CDR3 sequence reads: CASSSWTGPDSYEQYF. CDR3 nucleotide sequence: TGTGCCAGCTCATCATGGACAGGGCCCGATTCCTACGAGCAGTACTTC. The full variable domain, completed using reference TRBV18 and TRBJ2-7, is NAGVMQNPRHLVRRRGQEARLRCSPMKGHSHVYWYRQLPEEGLKFMVYLQKENIIDESGMPKERFSAEFPKEGPSILRIQQVVRGDSAAYFCASSSWTGPDSYEQYFGPGTRLTVT.

V gene TRBV7-9 combines with J gene TRBJ2-5, with 12 nucleotides matching TRBD2. This CDR3 is built from 16 residues. Germline V gene data show CDR1 as SEHNR and CDR2 as FQNEAQ (reference sequence). The trim removed 5 bases at V and 5 bases at J, leaving 9 bases unmatched. In DNA, the CDR3 is TGTGCCAGCAGCCAAGATCTAGCGGGGGGGCTGGAGACCCAGTACTTC. Protein: CASSQDLAGGLETQYF.

The chain employs TRBV28 and TRBJ2-7; 9 bases are a match to TRBD2. Looked up from germline, CDR1 is MDHEN and CDR2 is SYDVKM. This CDR3 has 15 residues. Trimming took 8 bases from V and 0 from J; bases not matched to a gene: 8. The CDR3 spells CASEASGASSYEQYF. The CDR3 bases are TGTGCCAGCGAGGCTAGCGGGGCAAGCTCCTACGAGCAGTACTTC. The variable domain in full, with the rest retrieved from reference TRBV28 and TRBJ2-7, is DVKVTQSSRYLVKRTGEKVFLECVQDMDHENMFWYRQDPGLGLRLIYFSYDVKMKEKGDIPEGYSVSREKKERFSLILESASTNQTSMYLCASEASGASSYEQYFGPGTRLTVT.

This clone appeared a few times. This chain joins TRBV12-3 or TRBV12-4 and TRBJ1-4; D might be TRBD1 (5 bases). The CDR3 runs to 12 residues. V gave up 3 bases and J gave up 8 bases, with 7 bases separating them. The CDR3 region is CASSLGLEKLFF. CDR3 sequence (DNA): TGTGCCAGCAGTTTGGGGCTCGAAAAACTGTTTTTT.

The chain combines TRBV6-5 with TRBJ2-7, with a tentative D call TRBD1 (6 bases). Trimming stripped 5 bases from V and 6 bases from J, with 14 bases between. CDR3 length: 13 residues. Germline CDR1 is MNHEY and CDR2 is SVGAGI. Here the CDR3 DNA reads TGTGCCAGCAGTAAGTTTTGGGGGCGCGAGCAGTACTTC. Translated: CASSKFWGREQYF.

V gene TRBV5-1 combines with J gene TRBJ2-1; TRBD1 might be the D (5 bases). Germline V gene sequence: CDR1 SGHRS, CDR2 YFSETQ. V was clipped by 0 bases and J by 6 bases, with 10 bases between them. This CDR3 has 14 amino acids. In nucleotides, the CDR3 is TGCGCCAGCAGCTTGGGGGGCAGGGCCAATGAGCAGTTCTTC. Protein product: CASSLGGRANEQFF.

The J gene is TRBJ2-1, the V gene TRBV21-1; TRBD1, the table's D call, was not compared with the DNA. TRBV21-1 is annotated as a pseudogene. This CDR3 comprises 13 residues. As DNA, the CDR3 is TGTGCCAGCCCGGCCGGGAAGAGGGGGGAGCAGTTCTTC. Translating it yields CASPAGKRGEQFF.

In this sample, this clone turned up once. The chain couples TRBV13 to TRBJ2-3, with D possibly TRBD2 on 6 matching bases. The CDR3 runs 17 residues. Germline CDR1 PRHDT, CDR2 FYEKMQ (reference sequence). Trimming took off 0 bases at V and 4 bases at J, with 17 bases between the two ends. Here the CDR3 DNA reads TGTGCCAGCAGCTTAGGATACCCCGGGGGAGCAGCAGATACGCAGTATTTT. Its protein product is CASSLGYPGGAADTQYF.